The next 26 T cell receptor beta chains were all read from a single sample in a study of early T cells in non-severe SARS-CoV-2 infection. TCRdb processed the 5' RACE reads anew with MiXCR; each CDR3 protein has one entry. Of some 81,000 distinct CDR3 sequences listed, less than 20% are singletons. Material for sequencing was whole blood. The receptors here all came from an adult who was a healthcare worker with PCR-confirmed SARS-CoV-2 infection or an uninfected control (not recorded which).

This chain joins TRBV30 and TRBJ2-3; possible D gene TRBD1, 6 bases. Germline-derived CDR1 and CDR2 are GTSNPN and SVGIG (reference sequence). The CDR3 contains 14 residues. V lost 2 bases and J 1 base, leaving 10 bases between the germline ends. CDR3 DNA: TGTGCCTGGAGTACAGGGTTGGGCACAGATACGCAGTATTTT. Its translation is CAWSTGLGTDTQYF.

The V call is TRBV11-2, the J call TRBJ2-5; D call uncertain. The CDR3 sequence is 13 residues long. Per the germline V gene, CDR1 is SGHAT and CDR2 is FQNNGV. Trimming took 8 bases from V and 3 from J, leaving 13 bases between them. The DNA of the CDR3 is TGTGCCAGCTGTATCGACTCTGAAGAGACCCAGTACTTC. Its protein is CASCIDSEETQYF.

The chain combines TRBV9 with TRBJ1-6; weak D call: TRBD1 (5 bases). The CDR3 covers 16 residues. Trimming removed 1 base at V and 2 bases at J, with 10 bases between. Germline CDR1 and CDR2: SGDLS and YYNGEE. CDR3 nucleotides: TGTGCCAGCAGCGTAATGGGGGAGGCCTATAATTCACCCCTCCACTTT. The encoded protein is CASSVMGEAYNSPLHF.

This clonotype was seen once. V and J are TRBV5-1 and TRBJ1-1; D possibly corresponds to TRBD1 (5 bases). The germline V gene encodes CDR1 SGHRS and CDR2 YFSETQ. The CDR3 covers 16 residues. Deletions cut 4 bases from V and 1 base from J, with 17 bases between. The CDR3 sequence: CASSPDAGRQNTEAFF. Written as DNA, the CDR3 is TGCGCCAGCAGCCCCGACGCGGGACGCCAGAACACTGAAGCTTTCTTT.

The chain joins TRBV7-3 to TRBJ2-5; maybe TRBD2 (6 bases). Trimming stripped 8 bases from V and 2 bases from J, with 12 bases between. The CDR3 sequence is 13 residues long. CDR1 is SGHTA, CDR2 FQGTGA, per germline. CDR3 loop: CASCRDSQETQYF. CDR3 DNA sequence: TGTGCCAGCTGCCGGGACTCACAAGAGACCCAGTACTTC.

There are a few counts of this clonotype. A junction end diverges from the germline sequence, so it may reflect a read error. For the CDR3, the DNA is TGTGCCAGTAGCGAGGGAGGCTACACTGAAGCTTTCTTT. It is translated as CASSEGGYTEAFF. V is TRBV9 and J is TRBJ1-1, with D uncertain. The CDR3 extends over 13 amino acids. The germline V gene has CDR1 SGDLS and CDR2 YYNGEE.

The chain uses TRBV12-3 or TRBV12-4 and TRBJ1-5; D ambiguous. Trimming stripped 7 bases from V and 3 bases from J, with 10 bases between. The CDR3 is 13 residues long. CDR3 sequence (DNA): TGTGCCAGCACCCCTGAAGCCAATCAGCCCCAGCATTTT. Translation: CASTPEANQPQHF.

This clonotype was counted ten times or more. The chain links TRBV5-1 to TRBJ1-1, with TRBD1 as a possible D gene (5 bases). V dropped 1 base and J dropped 4 bases, with 8 bases sitting between them. CDR3 length: 13 amino acids. CDR1 is SGHRS, CDR2 YFSETQ, per germline. CDR3 DNA sequence: TGCGCCAGCAGCTTGATGGGACCCACTGAAGCTTTCTTT. It translates to CASSLMGPTEAFF.

The table lists this clonotype with many counts. The gene calls are TRBV28 and TRBJ1-2; maybe TRBD1 (5 bases). The CDR3 runs to 13 residues. V gave up 4 bases and J gave up 2 bases, with 8 bases separating them. CDR1 is MDHEN and CDR2 is SYDVKM in the germline V gene. CDR3 sequence: CASSSGTNYGYTF. The CDR3 DNA reads as TGTGCCAGCAGTTCCGGGACCAACTATGGCTACACCTTC.

Ten or more counts support this clonotype. The chain links TRBV4-1 to TRBJ1-5; D is uncertain. V lost 3 bases and J 3 bases, leaving 12 bases between the germline ends. Germline loops: CDR1 MGHRA, CDR2 YSYEKL. The CDR3 has 15 amino acids. The CDR3, as DNA: TGCGCCAGCAGCCAGGACTACAGTTACAATCAGCCCCAGCATTTT. Amino acid sequence: CASSQDYSYNQPQHF.

The genes are TRBV7-9 and TRBJ2-1; TRBD2 aligns across 13 bases. Germline CDR1 is SEHNR and CDR2 is FQNEAQ (reference sequence). J was trimmed by 4 bases and V by 5 bases; bases with no gene match: 2. The CDR3 length is 15 residues. The chain's CDR3 is CASSRGLAGYNEQFF. CDR3 in DNA: TGTGCCAGCAGCAGGGGACTAGCGGGGTACAATGAGCAGTTCTTC.

This clonotype was seen only a few times. The chain couples TRBV10-2 to TRBJ1-5; no firm D call. CDR3 size: 13 residues. Between the trimmed V and J ends, which lost 3 bases and 4 bases, there was a span of 7 bases. Germline values: CDR1 WSHSY, CDR2 SAAADI. The CDR3 loop reads CASSESENQPQHF. CDR3 in DNA: TGCGCCAGCAGTGAATCAGAGAATCAGCCCCAGCATTTT.

Only a few counts were recorded for this clonotype. V usage is TRBV28 and J usage is TRBJ2-3; D is unclear. Germline values: CDR1 MDHEN, CDR2 SYDVKM. The length of the CDR3 is 12 residues. Trimming took off 5 bases at V and 6 bases at J, with 9 bases between the two ends. CDR3 region: CASSPAGDTQYF. CDR3 in DNA: TGTGCCAGCAGTCCAGCTGGGGATACGCAGTATTTT.

On this clonotype itself: A read error may be the cause here, since a much bigger clone is one base away. The rearrangement uses TRBV20-1 and TRBJ1-1, with 7 bases matching TRBD1. Germline V gene sequence: CDR1 DFQATT, CDR2 SNEGSKA (reference sequence). The CDR3 loop spans 14 amino acids. CDR3 DNA sequence: TGCAGTGCTAATAAAGGGGGCATGAACCCTGAAGCTTTCTTT. Translated, it gives CSANKGGMNPEAFF.

CDR3 nucleotides: TGCGCCAGCAGTCTTCCAACCCCCTATCCGGGACAGGGTTACAATGAGCAGTTCTTC. Translated, it gives CASSLPTPYPGQGYNEQFF. The chain couples TRBV10-1 to TRBJ2-1, with 9 bases identical to TRBD1. V shed 5 bases, J shed 4 bases, and the junction held 18 bases outside the gene matches. Germline V gene data show CDR1 as WNHNN and CDR2 as SYGVQD (reference sequence). CDR3 size: 19 residues.

This clonotype was detected ten times or more. This chain connects TRBV7-3 to TRBJ2-3; D unclear. The length of the CDR3 is 14 residues. Germline-derived CDR1 and CDR2 are SGHTA and FQGTGA. Trimming shortened V by 5 bases and J by 4 bases, and 13 bases separated the two germline ends. This chain's CDR3 is CASSPRGPADTQYF. The CDR3 DNA reads as TGTGCCAGCAGCCCGAGAGGCCCTGCAGATACGCAGTATTTT.

This clonotype was observed a handful of times. The chain recombines TRBV6-6 with TRBJ2-1; D call uncertain. Germline-derived CDR1 and CDR2 are MNHNY and SVGAGI (reference sequence). This CDR3 is 15 amino acids long. V was cut by 2 bases and J by 0 bases, with 8 bases left in between. The CDR3 spells CASSYGTSSYNEQFF. Written as DNA, the CDR3 is TGTGCCAGCAGTTACGGCACAAGCTCCTACAATGAGCAGTTCTTC.

This clonotype was seen ten or more times. The rearrangement uses TRBV6-5 and TRBJ1-4, with 8 nucleotides matching TRBD1. Per germline, CDR1 MNHEY and CDR2 SVGAGI. The CDR3 spans 13 residues. J gave up 7 bases and V 5 bases, and 3 bases lay outside the gene matches. The CDR3 here is CASSRTGSEKLFF. CDR3 coding DNA: TGTGCCAGCAGTCGGACAGGGAGTGAAAAACTGTTTTTT.

The chain combines TRBV10-3 with TRBJ1-1; 7 nucleotides line up with TRBD1. Germline assignment: CDR1 ENHRY and CDR2 SYGVKD. With 4 bases clipped from V and 10 bases from J, the junction kept 6 bases outside the gene matches. The CDR3 has 12 amino acids. The CDR3 sequence is CAISGGQAGAFF. For the CDR3, the DNA is TGTGCCATCAGTGGCGGACAGGCGGGAGCTTTCTTT.

This clonotype was recorded a few times. The chain employs TRBV6-5 and TRBJ1-5; TRBD1 is a possible D gene (6 bases). The CDR3 spans 14 residues. Between the trimmed V and J ends, which lost 6 bases and 4 bases, there was a span of 13 bases. CDR1 is MNHEY, CDR2 SVGAGI, per germline. CDR3 amino acids: CASRRDTTNQPQHF. CDR3 DNA: TGTGCCAGCAGGCGGGACACCACGAATCAGCCCCAGCATTTT.

The rearrangement uses TRBV20-1 and TRBJ2-1, with 7 bases lining up with TRBD2. The V gene's germline CDR1 is DFQATT and CDR2 SNEGSKA (reference sequence). CDR3 length: 15 residues. The trim removed 5 bases at V and 3 bases at J, leaving 10 bases unmatched. The CDR3, as DNA: TGCAGTGCTGAGAGGCCAGGGAGGGTCTACAATGAGCAGTTCTTC. It yields the protein CSAERPGRVYNEQFF.

This clonotype turned up a few times. The chain combines TRBV10-3 with TRBJ2-2; no definite D call. The germline V and J ends were trimmed by 6 bases and 8 bases, with 13 bases remaining between them. In germline, CDR1 is ENHRY, CDR2 SYGVKD. The CDR3 is 13 amino acids. Here the CDR3 reads CAIRGITTGELFF. DNA for the CDR3: TGTGCCATCAGGGGGATTACCACTGGGGAGCTGTTTTTT.

The chain links TRBV5-1 to TRBJ2-1, with a weak D call TRBD2 (6 bases). Per the germline V gene, CDR1 is SGHRS and CDR2 is YFSETQ. The V end was cut by 0 bases, the J end by 10 bases, with 11 bases between. This CDR3 is built from 13 residues. CDR3 sequence (DNA): TGCGCCAGCAGCTTGGCGGGACTCCGGGAGCAGTTCTTC. Translating gives CASSLAGLREQFF. Looking up the rest from reference TRBV5-1 and TRBJ2-1 gives the full variable domain: KAGVTQTPRYLIKTRGQQVTLSCSPISGHRSVSWYQQTPGQGLQFLFEYFSETQRNKGNFPGRFSGRQFSNSRSEMNVSTLELGDSALYLCASSLAGLREQFFGPGTRLTVL.

Only a few counts were recorded for this clonotype. The genes are TRBV5-1 and TRBJ1-1; the D gene is possibly TRBD1 (6 bases). V was shortened by 4 bases and J by 1 base, with 20 bases between the two germline ends. Per germline, CDR1 SGHRS and CDR2 YFSETQ. The CDR3 has 17 amino acids. The CDR3 DNA is TGCGCCAGCAGCCATTCCCCAGAACAGGGAAGGAACACTGAAGCTTTCTTT. As protein: CASSHSPEQGRNTEAFF. Full variable domain (missing parts from reference TRBV5-1 and TRBJ1-1): KAGVTQTPRYLIKTRGQQVTLSCSPISGHRSVSWYQQTPGQGLQFLFEYFSETQRNKGNFPGRFSGRQFSNSRSEMNVSTLELGDSALYLCASSHSPEQGRNTEAFFGQGTRLTVV.

This chain connects TRBV7-6 to TRBJ2-2; a possible D gene is TRBD1 (5 bases). V lost 0 bases to trimming and J lost 7 bases, with 12 bases between them. Germline assignment: CDR1 SGHVS and CDR2 FNYEAQ. The CDR3 covers 15 residues. The CDR3 DNA reads as TGTGCCAGCAGCTTAGCGGCCCAGGGCGTCGGGGAGCTGTTTTTT. Translated, it gives CASSLAAQGVGELFF.

The genes are TRBV6-6 and TRBJ2-5; TRBD2 matches at 8 bases. The V segment lost 0 bases and the J segment 2 bases; nucleotides outside the gene matches: 23. Germline V gene data show CDR1 as MNHNY and CDR2 as SVGAGI (reference sequence). The CDR3 totals 22 residues. The CDR3 loop reads CASSYSLVSGTGRGEQQETQYF. CDR3 DNA sequence: TGTGCCAGCAGTTACTCCCTGGTTAGCGGGACGGGCCGAGGCGAACAACAAGAGACCCAGTACTTC.